A single sample gave rise to the 31 T cell receptor beta chains below, sequenced in a study of OX40 agonist ivuxolimab in advanced cancers. Clones were read by immunoSEQ multiplex PCR, and TCRdb kept only the in-frame ones, dropping some. The data show 70,000 to 85,000 clones, approximately 84% seen once. The starting material was CD4+ or CD8+ T cells sorted from blood, obtained in a trial of the OX40 agonist ivuxolimab. These TCRs come from an adult with an advanced solid tumor such as melanoma, head and neck, liver or kidney cancer.

This clone was seen once. This rearrangement joins TRBV5-6 to TRBJ1-5; 8 nucleotides align to TRBD1. Germline CDR1 SGHDT, CDR2 YYEEEE. The CDR3 sequence is 15 residues long. With V trimmed by 1 base and J by 4 bases, 4 bases remained unmatched. CDR3 amino acids: CASSLTGTGNQPQHF. CDR3 nucleotide sequence: TGTGCCAGCAGCTTGACCGGGACAGGTAATCAGCCCCAGCATTTT.

The V call is TRBV9, the J call TRBJ2-1; 11 bases map to TRBD2. The V gene end was trimmed by 3 bases and the J gene end by 8 bases; junction bases not matched to a gene: 7. CDR1 is SGDLS, CDR2 YYNGEE, per germline. This CDR3 has 15 residues. CDR3 DNA: TGTGCCAGCAGCGAACTAGCGGGGGTCGGCGATGAGCAGTTCTTC. Translation gives CASSELAGVGDEQFF.

The V call is TRBV10-3, the J call TRBJ2-2; D not resolved. The CDR3 loop spans 13 amino acids. With 7 bases removed from V and 5 bases from J, the gap between germline ends came to 11 bases. CDR1 ENHRY and CDR2 SYGVKD come from the germline V gene. The CDR3: CAITLTPTGELFF. The CDR3 DNA reads as TGTGCCATCACTCTAACACCAACCGGGGAGCTGTTTTTT.

The chain carries TRBV2 and TRBJ1-2; 7 bases match TRBD1. Per germline, CDR1 SNHLY and CDR2 FYNNEI. CDR3 length: 12 residues. Losses at the gene ends were 5 bases for V and 6 bases for J; bases not matched to a gene: 3. CDR3 region: CASSQTGNGYTF. CDR3 bases: TGTGCCAGCAGTCAGACAGGGAATGGCTACACCTTC.

This clone was observed once. This chain links TRBV7-6 with TRBJ2-5, with D tentatively TRBD1 or TRBD2 (5 bases each). V was clipped by 1 base and J by 2 bases, with 11 bases between them. Germline-derived CDR1 and CDR2 are SGHVS and FNYEAQ. The CDR3 length is 15 residues. The CDR3 reads CASSLGGSGQETQYF. The CDR3 bases are TGTGCCAGCAGCTTAGGGGGGAGCGGACAAGAGACCCAGTACTTC.

The chain is built from TRBV7-2 and TRBJ2-7; D gene unclear. V was cut by 5 bases and J by 10 bases, with 15 bases left in between. CDR3 length: 12 amino acids. Germline V gene sequence: CDR1 SGHTA, CDR2 FQGNSA. The CDR3 sequence is CASSLDTRKQYF. DNA of the CDR3: TGTGCCAGCAGCCTAGACACGAGGAAACAGTACTTC.

The CDR3 sequence is CASSLQLGGYEQYF. CDR3 nucleotides: TGTGCCAGCAGTTTACAGCTAGGTGGCTACGAGCAGTACTTC. This chain connects TRBV28 to TRBJ2-7, with D uncertain. The V end lost 2 bases, the J end lost 3 bases, and 11 bases lay between the germline ends. The CDR3 runs to 14 residues. Germline V gene sequence: CDR1 MDHEN, CDR2 SYDVKM.

The table lists this clone with a few counts. The CDR3 region has the DNA TGTGCCAGCAGCGCGACAGCGTCTGGGGCCAACGTCCTGACTTTC. Its protein is CASSATASGANVLTF. The rearrangement links TRBV6-1 to TRBJ2-6; D possibly corresponds to TRBD1 (5 bases). The CDR3 is 15 residues long. Germline CDR1 is MNHNS and CDR2 is SASEGT. The ends were cut back, 6 bases at V and 1 base at J, with 10 bases in the middle.

The chain carries TRBV28 and TRBJ2-7, with D possibly being TRBD1 or TRBD2 (6 bases each). The CDR3 has 12 amino acids. From germline, CDR1 is MDHEN and CDR2 SYDVKM. Trimming took 3 bases from V and 7 from J, leaving 10 bases between them. DNA of the CDR3: TGTGCCAGCAGTTTGAGGGGGACTGAGCAGTACTTC. Translated: CASSLRGTEQYF.

The chain carries TRBV30 and TRBJ2-7; tentatively, D is TRBD1 (6 bases). Trimming removed 4 bases from V and 6 bases from J, with 19 bases in between. Germline V gives CDR1 GTSNPN, CDR2 SVGIG (reference sequence). The CDR3 covers 14 residues. CDR3 sequence reads: CAWTALQGGGEQYF. CDR3 DNA: TGTGCCTGGACGGCGCTACAGGGTGGGGGCGAGCAGTACTTC.

The gene calls are TRBV5-4 and TRBJ2-2; tentative D call: TRBD1 (6 bases). CDR1 and CDR2 from the germline V gene are SGHNT and YYREEE (reference sequence). The CDR3 covers 15 residues. Deletions cut 0 bases from V and 5 bases from J, with 11 bases between. In DNA, the CDR3 is TGTGCCAGCAGCTTGGTGGCTAGGGGGACCGGGGAGCTGTTTTTT. This encodes CASSLVARGTGELFF. The whole variable domain, remainder taken from reference TRBV5-4 and TRBJ2-2, is ETGVTQSPTHLIKTRGQQVTLRCSSQSGHNTVSWYQQALGQGPQFIFQYYREEENGRGNFPPRFSGLQFPNYSSELNVNALELDDSALYLCASSLVARGTGELFFGEGSRLTVL.

This sequence joins TRBV7-9 and TRBJ2-1; no reliable D call. Per the germline V gene, CDR1 is SEHNR and CDR2 is FQNEAQ (reference sequence). V lost 3 bases, J lost 1 base, and 13 bases lay in between. The CDR3 totals 16 residues. CDR3 DNA sequence: TGTGCCAGCAGCTTTTCGACTCCGACATCCTACAATGAGCAGTTCTTC. Amino acid sequence: CASSFSTPTSYNEQFF. Based on the CDR3 plus reference TRBV7-9 and TRBJ2-1, the full variable domain is DTGVSQNPRHKITKRGQNVTFRCDPISEHNRLYWYRQTLGQGPEFLTYFQNEAQLEKSRLLSDRFSAERPKGSFSTLEIQRTEQGDSAMYLCASSFSTPTSYNEQFFGPGTRLTVL.

The J gene is TRBJ2-1, the V gene TRBV9, with D unresolved. V was trimmed by 4 bases and J by 9 bases, leaving 14 bases between them. Germline values: CDR1 SGDLS, CDR2 YYNGEE. The CDR3 is 13 residues long. The CDR3 DNA is TGTGCCAGCAGCACGGGTGGGCCGGGTGAGCAGTTCTTC. It yields the protein CASSTGGPGEQFF.

In this sample, this clone turned up once. V gene TRBV11-3 combines with J gene TRBJ2-5, with 8 bases that match TRBD1. In germline, CDR1 is SGHNT, CDR2 YENEEA. This CDR3 is 16 amino acids long. J was trimmed by 2 bases and V by 4 bases; bases with no gene match: 9. Here the CDR3 DNA reads TGTGCCAGCAGCTCCCACAGGGGGGTTGGGCAAGAGACCCAGTACTTC. Translation: CASSSHRGVGQETQYF.

The chain employs TRBV7-3 and TRBJ1-1; 7 positions match TRBD1. J lost 2 bases, V lost 5 bases, and 2 bases had no gene match. CDR1 SGHTA and CDR2 FQGTGA come from the germline V gene. CDR3 length: 13 residues. The CDR3 loop is CASSGTANTEAFF. In nucleotides, the CDR3 is TGTGCCAGCAGCGGGACAGCTAACACTGAAGCTTTCTTT.

The genes are TRBV19 and TRBJ1-6, with 9 bases aligning to TRBD1. In germline, CDR1 is LNHDA, CDR2 SQIVND (reference sequence). With 7 bases clipped from V and 9 bases from J, the junction kept 7 bases outside the gene matches. This CDR3 spans 14 amino acids. CDR3 coding DNA: TGTGCCAGTATGGAGGGGACAGGGCCTTCACCCCTCCACTTT. Encoded protein: CASMEGTGPSPLHF. Drawing the rest from reference TRBV19 and TRBJ1-6, the complete variable domain is DGGITQSPKYLFRKEGQNVTLSCEQNLNHDAMYWYRQDPGQGLRLIYYSQIVNDFQKGDIAEGYSVSREKKESFPLTVTSAQKNPTAFYLCASMEGTGPSPLHFGNGTRLTVT.

The chain joins TRBV7-9 to TRBJ2-3, with 12 bases that match TRBD2. J was trimmed by 3 bases and V by 5 bases; bases with no gene match: 6. The CDR3 is 16 amino acids. Germline assignment: CDR1 SEHNR and CDR2 FQNEAQ (reference sequence). The CDR3 here is CASSVTSGSGTDTQYF. The CDR3 DNA reads TGTGCCAGCAGCGTGACTAGCGGGAGTGGGACAGATACGCAGTATTTT.

The gene calls are TRBV6-5 and TRBJ1-1; D may be TRBD1 (5 bases). V dropped 6 bases and J dropped 0 bases, with 11 bases sitting between them. There are 14 residues in the CDR3. Germline CDR1 is MNHEY and CDR2 is SVGAGI. CDR3 sequence (DNA): TGTGCCAGCAGATTCCGACAGCTGAACACTGAAGCTTTCTTT. It is translated as CASRFRQLNTEAFF.

V usage is TRBV5-8 and J usage is TRBJ1-5; D not certain. The length of the CDR3 is 13 residues. Germline-derived CDR1 and CDR2 are SGHTS and YDEGEE. The V end was cut by 4 bases, the J end by 0 bases, with 5 bases between. The chain's CDR3 is CASSRDSNQPQHF. For the CDR3, the DNA is TGTGCCAGCAGCCGGGATAGCAATCAGCCCCAGCATTTT.

This clone has more than one count but fewer than ten. The chain joins TRBV29-1 to TRBJ2-3, with TRBD2 as a possible D gene (7 bases). CDR1 is SQVTM and CDR2 is ANQGSEA in the germline V gene. The CDR3 runs to 13 residues. V gave up 5 bases and J gave up 3 bases, with 12 bases separating them. The CDR3 region is CSVSRGATDTQYF. The CDR3 DNA is TGCAGCGTTTCTCGGGGGGCAACAGATACGCAGTATTTT.

This chain links TRBV19 with TRBJ2-1, with TRBD2 matching over 7 bases. In germline, CDR1 is LNHDA, CDR2 SQIVND (reference sequence). The J segment lost 5 bases and the V segment lost 7 bases, leaving 5 bases of the junction unmatched. This CDR3 comprises 13 residues. Here the CDR3 reads CASKGLADNEQFF. As DNA, the CDR3 is TGTGCCAGTAAAGGCCTAGCGGACAATGAGCAGTTCTTC.

This sequence joins TRBV7-3 and TRBJ2-1; maybe TRBD1 (6 bases). Trimming took 5 bases from V and 5 from J, leaving 10 bases between them. The germline V gene encodes CDR1 SGHTA and CDR2 FQGTGA. The CDR3 has 13 residues. The CDR3 bases are TGTGCCAGCAGCCCGCAGGGGAACAATGAGCAGTTCTTC. Its translation is CASSPQGNNEQFF.

The chain employs TRBV5-1 and TRBJ2-1; TRBD1 aligns across 8 bases. The CDR3 is made up of 13 amino acids. Germline CDR1 and CDR2: SGHRS and YFSETQ. The J segment lost 10 bases and the V segment lost 1 base, leaving 4 bases of the junction unmatched. CDR3 residues: CASSLRTGPEQFF. As DNA, the CDR3 is TGCGCCAGCAGCTTGCGGACAGGGCCAGAGCAGTTCTTC.

This chain joins TRBV6-5 and TRBJ1-1; D remains unclear. Germline assignment: CDR1 MNHEY and CDR2 SVGAGI. The CDR3 totals 14 residues. Trimming shortened V by 2 bases and J by 1 base, and 8 bases separated the two germline ends. CDR3 bases: TGTGCCAGCAGTTACGCCCGGGGGAACACTGAAGCTTTCTTT. Its translation: CASSYARGNTEAFF.

This chain links TRBV18 with TRBJ2-1, with TRBD2 identical over 10 bases. The CDR3 extends over 17 amino acids. Germline CDR1 KGHSH, CDR2 LQKENI. The trim removed 2 bases at V and 0 bases at J, leaving 4 bases unmatched. In nucleotides, the CDR3 is TGTGCCAGCTCACCATACTCTAGCGGGAGCTCCTACAATGAGCAGTTCTTC. Translating gives CASSPYSSGSSYNEQFF.

This chain links TRBV6-5 with TRBJ1-6; unclear D gene. This CDR3 has 13 amino acids. Germline CDR1 is MNHEY and CDR2 is SVGAGI. Deletions cut 5 bases from V and 7 bases from J, with 9 bases between. CDR3 residues: CASSPEWNSPLHF. CDR3 DNA: TGTGCCAGCAGTCCCGAGTGGAATTCACCCCTCCACTTT.

The rearrangement uses TRBV5-6 and TRBJ2-7, with D perhaps matching TRBD1 (6 bases). Trimming pared 2 bases from V and 0 bases from J, leaving 15 bases between. The germline V gene has CDR1 SGHDT and CDR2 YYEEEE. This CDR3 spans 16 amino acids. CDR3 bases: TGTGCCAGCAGCTTACAGGGCCCCATGGGCTCCTACGAGCAGTACTTC. Translating it yields CASSLQGPMGSYEQYF.

The V call is TRBV9, the J call TRBJ1-1, with TRBD1 matching over 7 bases. V was pared by 5 bases and J by 4 bases, with 17 bases of the junction left unmatched. This CDR3 has 17 amino acids. The germline V gene has CDR1 SGDLS and CDR2 YYNGEE. CDR3 sequence reads: CASSRDSSWEGSTEAFF. CDR3 DNA: TGTGCCAGCAGTCGGGACAGCTCATGGGAGGGGAGCACTGAAGCTTTCTTT. Combining the CDR3 with reference TRBV9 and TRBJ1-1 gives the whole variable domain DSGVTQTPKHLITATGQRVTLRCSPRSGDLSVYWYQQSLDQGLQFLIQYYNGEERAKGNILERFSAQQFPDLHSELNLSSLELGDSALYFCASSRDSSWEGSTEAFFGQGTRLTVV.

This clone was recorded many times. V gene TRBV27 combines with J gene TRBJ2-7; D gene unclear. Germline V gene lookup returns CDR1 MNHEY and CDR2 SMNVEV (reference sequence). CDR3 length: 13 residues. V was trimmed by 2 bases and J by 4 bases, leaving 9 bases between them. The CDR3 sequence: CASSLVVSYEQYF. The CDR3 DNA is TGTGCCAGCAGTTTAGTCGTCAGTTACGAGCAGTACTTC.

This clone was observed a single time. The DNA for the CDR3 is TGTGCCAGCAGCTTAGGCGGTCTTCCGGGGGAGACCCAGTACTTC. It yields the protein CASSLGGLPGETQYF. This chain uses TRBV7-2 with TRBJ2-5, with a tentative D call TRBD2 (5 bases). The germline V gene encodes CDR1 SGHTA and CDR2 FQGNSA. With 1 base removed from V and 5 bases from J, the gap between germline ends came to 14 bases. This CDR3 comprises 15 residues.

This chain links TRBV6-5 with TRBJ2-7; the match to TRBD1 covers 8 bases. The germline V gene encodes CDR1 MNHEY and CDR2 SVGAGI. The CDR3 is made up of 13 amino acids. After removal of 8 bases from V and 4 bases from J, the junction contained 7 bases not matched to a gene. DNA of the CDR3: TGTGCCAGCGCGTCAAACAGGGGGTACGAGCAGTACTTC. Translating gives CASASNRGYEQYF.